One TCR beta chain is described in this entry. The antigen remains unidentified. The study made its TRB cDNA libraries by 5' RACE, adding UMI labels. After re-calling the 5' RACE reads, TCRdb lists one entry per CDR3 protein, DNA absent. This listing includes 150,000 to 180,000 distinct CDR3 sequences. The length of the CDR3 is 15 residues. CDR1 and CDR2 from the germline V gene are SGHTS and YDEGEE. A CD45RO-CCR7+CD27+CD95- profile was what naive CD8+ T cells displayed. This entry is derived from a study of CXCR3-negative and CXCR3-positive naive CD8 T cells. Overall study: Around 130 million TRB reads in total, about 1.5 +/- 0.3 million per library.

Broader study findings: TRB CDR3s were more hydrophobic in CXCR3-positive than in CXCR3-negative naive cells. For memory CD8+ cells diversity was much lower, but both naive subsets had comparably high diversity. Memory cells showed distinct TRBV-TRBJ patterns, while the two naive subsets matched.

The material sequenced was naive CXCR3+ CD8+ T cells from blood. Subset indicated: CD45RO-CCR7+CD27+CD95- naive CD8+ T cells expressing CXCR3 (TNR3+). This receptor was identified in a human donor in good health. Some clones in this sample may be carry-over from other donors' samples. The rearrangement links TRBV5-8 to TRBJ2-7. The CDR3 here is CASSFGPSPSYEQYF.